These 18 T cell receptor beta chains share one sample of origin, sequenced in a study of blood T cell repertoires in COVID-19. Clones were sequenced by immunoSEQ multiplex PCR, and TCRdb holds only the in-frame ones, with some missing. Of tens of thousands of clones in the sample, 88% were seen once. Input material: peripheral blood. The origin of the receptors is a human donor in a cohort sampled during active COVID-19.

The CDR3 sequence: CASSLAGQGRTEAFF. The CDR3 DNA sequence: TGTGCCAGCAGCTTAGCTGGACAGGGGAGGACTGAAGCTTTCTTT. V is TRBV7-2 and J is TRBJ1-1; 9 bases align to TRBD1. The CDR3 has 15 amino acids. The J segment lost 5 bases and the V segment lost 0 bases, leaving 4 bases of the junction unmatched. CDR1 SGHTA and CDR2 FQGNSA come from the germline V gene.

The genes are TRBV19 and TRBJ2-5, with 9 bases identical to TRBD2. The V gene's germline CDR1 is LNHDA and CDR2 SQIVND (reference sequence). This CDR3 comprises 15 residues. J lost 3 bases, V lost 6 bases, and 8 bases had no gene match. The CDR3, as DNA: TGTGCCAGTAGCACCCGGACTAGCGCTAAAGAGACCCAGTACTTC. Its protein is CASSTRTSAKETQYF. Combining the CDR3 with reference TRBV19 and TRBJ2-5 gives the whole variable domain DGGITQSPKYLFRKEGQNVTLSCEQNLNHDAMYWYRQDPGQGLRLIYYSQIVNDFQKGDIAEGYSVSREKKESFPLTVTSAQKNPTAFYLCASSTRTSAKETQYFGPGTRLLVL.

This sequence joins TRBV28 and TRBJ2-7; 10 bases are a match to TRBD2. The germline V gene has CDR1 MDHEN and CDR2 SYDVKM. V trimming: 4 bases; J trimming: 2 bases; junction bases outside the gene matches: 5. This CDR3 comprises 15 residues. The CDR3 loop is CASSSRGLAAYEQYF. CDR3 in DNA: TGTGCCAGCAGTTCACGCGGACTAGCGGCCTACGAGCAGTACTTC.

V usage is TRBV9 and J usage is TRBJ1-1; maybe TRBD1 (6 bases). The ends were cut back, 2 bases at V and 0 bases at J, with 11 bases in the middle. CDR1 is SGDLS, CDR2 YYNGEE, per germline. The CDR3 runs to 15 residues. The CDR3 region has the DNA TGTGCCAGCAGCGTCTCAGGGGTAATGAACACTGAAGCTTTCTTT. This codes for CASSVSGVMNTEAFF.

The CDR3 DNA reads as TGCGCCAGCAGCCAAGATCCCGGAAGGGGGCGCCGTTTCTTC. The encoded protein is CASSQDPGRGRRFF. The chain couples TRBV4-1 to TRBJ2-1, with 7 bases fitting TRBD1. The CDR3 is 14 residues long. The germline gives CDR1 MGHRA, CDR2 YSYEKL. The ends lost 0 bases at V and 16 bases at J; junction bases unmatched: 12.

V and J are TRBV5-5 and TRBJ2-3, with D possibly matching TRBD2 (7 bases). CDR1 SGHKS and CDR2 YYEKEE come from the germline V gene (reference sequence). CDR3 length: 15 amino acids. V was shortened by 6 bases and J by 2 bases, with 16 bases between the two germline ends. The DNA of the CDR3 is TGTGCCAGCATCCCGGGGGGCGGGGCCACAGATACGCAGTATTTT. The encoded protein is CASIPGGGATDTQYF. The complete variable domain, with remaining parts taken from reference TRBV5-5 and TRBJ2-3, reads DAGVTQSPTHLIKTRGQQVTLRCSPISGHKSVSWYQQVLGQGPQFIFQYYEKEERGRGNFPDRFSARQFPNYSSELNVNALLLGDSALYLCASIPGGGATDTQYFGPGTRLTVL.

The chain couples TRBV7-9 to TRBJ2-5; 10 nucleotides align to TRBD2. CDR1 and CDR2 from the germline V gene are SEHNR and FQNEAQ (reference sequence). V lost 2 bases to trimming and J lost 3 bases; unmatched junction nucleotides: 3. The CDR3 runs to 15 residues. The CDR3 protein is CASSLNGLAEETQYF. The CDR3 DNA is TGTGCCAGCAGCTTAAACGGACTAGCGGAAGAGACCCAGTACTTC. The complete variable domain, with remaining parts taken from reference TRBV7-9 and TRBJ2-5, reads DTGVSQNPRHKITKRGQNVTFRCDPISEHNRLYWYRQTLGQGPEFLTYFQNEAQLEKSRLLSDRFSAERPKGSFSTLEIQRTEQGDSAMYLCASSLNGLAEETQYFGPGTRLLVL.

The chain has TRBV7-9 and TRBJ1-6; D call uncertain. V was pared by 7 bases and J by 0 bases, with 16 bases between. The CDR3 spans 17 residues. CDR1 SEHNR and CDR2 FQNEAQ come from the germline V gene (reference sequence). CDR3 region: CASNPEVEHSYNSPLHF. CDR3 nucleotide sequence: TGTGCCAGCAACCCAGAGGTTGAACACTCCTATAATTCACCCCTCCACTTT.

This chain joins TRBV30 and TRBJ2-6; D uncertain. Deletions cut 4 bases from V and 1 base from J, with 2 bases between. Looked up from germline, CDR1 is GTSNPN and CDR2 is SVGIG (reference sequence). The CDR3 spans 12 residues. CDR3 sequence: CAWISGANVLTF. CDR3 coding DNA: TGTGCCTGGATATCTGGGGCCAACGTCCTGACTTTC.

The V call is TRBV4-1, the J call TRBJ1-5; TRBD1 aligns across 9 bases. This CDR3 contains 17 residues. In germline, CDR1 is MGHRA, CDR2 YSYEKL. V gave up 3 bases and J gave up 4 bases; unmatched junction bases: 10. The CDR3: CASSHPIGDRENQPQHF. In DNA, the CDR3 is TGCGCCAGCAGCCACCCCATCGGGGACAGGGAGAATCAGCCCCAGCATTTT.

V and J are TRBV19 and TRBJ2-1, with 8 bases lining up with TRBD1. With V trimmed by 1 base and J by 2 bases, 1 base remained unmatched. This CDR3 has 15 amino acids. Germline V gene data show CDR1 as LNHDA and CDR2 as SQIVND (reference sequence). The CDR3 sequence: CASSIGTGTYNEQFF. In DNA, the CDR3 is TGTGCCAGTAGTATAGGGACAGGGACCTACAATGAGCAGTTCTTC.

This sequence joins TRBV14 and TRBJ1-4; D is ambiguous. Germline CDR1 is SGHDN and CDR2 is FVKESK. The V gene lost 4 bases and the J gene lost 2 bases, with 23 bases spanning the gap. The CDR3 length is 19 residues. The CDR3 loop reads CASSPFIPRDGWTNEKLFF. The CDR3 nucleotides are TGTGCCAGCAGCCCGTTCATTCCCCGTGACGGGTGGACTAATGAAAAACTGTTTTTT.

The chain has TRBV10-3 and TRBJ2-3; a weak D match, TRBD2 (6 bases). V lost 3 bases to trimming and J lost 0 bases, with 10 bases between them. The CDR3 is 15 amino acids. CDR1 is ENHRY, CDR2 SYGVKD, per germline. The CDR3 here is CAISDPGRSTDTQYF. CDR3 DNA sequence: TGTGCCATCAGTGACCCCGGGAGAAGCACAGATACGCAGTATTTT.

As regards this clone: Other DNA sequences in this sample translate to the same CDR3. The genes are TRBV6-5 and TRBJ1-5; D is undetermined. The CDR3 runs to 12 residues. From germline, CDR1 is MNHEY and CDR2 SVGAGI. Between the trimmed V and J ends, which lost 6 bases and 4 bases, there was a span of 7 bases. CDR3 nucleotide sequence: TGTGCCAGCAGGCCAGGTAATCAGCCCCAGCATTTT. Protein product: CASRPGNQPQHF.

V is TRBV2 and J is TRBJ2-5; 11 bases fit TRBD2. The length of the CDR3 is 14 residues. Looked up from germline, CDR1 is SNHLY and CDR2 is FYNNEI. Losses at the gene ends were 7 bases for V and 0 bases for J; bases not matched to a gene: 1. The CDR3 region has the DNA TGTGCCAGCACTAGCGGGGGGAACCAAGAGACCCAGTACTTC. Protein product: CASTSGGNQETQYF. Combining the CDR3 with reference TRBV2 and TRBJ2-5 gives the whole variable domain EPEVTQTPSHQVTQMGQEVILRCVPISNHLYFYWYRQILGQKVEFLVSFYNNEISEKSEIFDDQFSVERPDGSNFTLKIRSTKLEDSAMYFCASTSGGNQETQYFGPGTRLLVL.

J is TRBJ1-1 and V is TRBV6-6, with a tentative D call TRBD1 (6 bases). This CDR3 region has 15 residues. Germline CDR1 MNHNY, CDR2 SVGAGI (reference sequence). Deletions cut 6 bases from V and 2 bases from J, with 16 bases between. CDR3 in amino acids: CASRPPTGDNTEAFF. The DNA for the CDR3 is TGTGCCAGCAGACCCCCGACAGGTGATAACACTGAAGCTTTCTTT.

The J gene is TRBJ1-2, the V gene TRBV5-1; 7 bases map to TRBD1. Germline V gene sequence: CDR1 SGHRS, CDR2 YFSETQ. The ends lost 4 bases at V and 3 bases at J; junction bases unmatched: 9. The CDR3 loop spans 15 amino acids. The CDR3 protein is CASSPAQGGDYGYTF. CDR3 nucleotides: TGCGCCAGCAGCCCGGCCCAGGGGGGCGACTATGGCTACACCTTC.

The chain uses TRBV5-1 and TRBJ2-3; 15 bases map to TRBD2. The V segment lost 4 bases and the J segment 6 bases; nucleotides outside the gene matches: 12. This CDR3 comprises 18 residues. From germline, CDR1 is SGHRS and CDR2 YFSETQ. The CDR3 here is CASSTEGTSGRRGDTQYF. Written as DNA, the CDR3 is TGCGCCAGCAGCACCGAAGGGACTAGCGGGAGGCGGGGGGATACGCAGTATTTT.